Below are 11 T cell receptor beta chains sequenced from a single sample in a study of OX40 agonist ivuxolimab in advanced cancers. Using immunoSEQ multiplex PCR, the repertoire was profiled, and TCRdb retains in-frame clones only, with some absent. This table has almost 35,000 clones, 65% to 80% appearing once. The source material was CD4+ or CD8+ T cells sorted from blood, sampled in a trial of the OX40 agonist ivuxolimab. The origin of the receptors is an adult with an advanced solid tumor such as melanoma, head and neck, liver or kidney cancer.

The chain recombines TRBV19 with TRBJ2-7; TRBD1 aligns across 8 bases. V shed 11 bases, J shed 1 base, and the junction held 4 bases outside the gene matches. The germline gives CDR1 LNHDA, CDR2 SQIVND (reference sequence). The CDR3 runs to 12 residues. CDR3: CAGRQGSYEQYF. CDR3 DNA: TGTGCCGGCCGACAGGGGTCCTACGAGCAGTACTTC.

CDR3 sequence: CASSLDGMMNTEAFF. As DNA, the CDR3 is TGTGCCAGCAGCTTAGATGGTATGATGAACACTGAAGCTTTCTTT. The chain uses TRBV11-2 and TRBJ1-1, with no clear D. Looked up from germline, CDR1 is SGHAT and CDR2 is FQNNGV. The CDR3 contains 15 residues. Trimming removed 0 bases at V and 0 bases at J, with 8 bases between.

The chain employs TRBV7-9 and TRBJ2-1; 7 bases are a match to TRBD2. CDR3 length equals 18 residues. CDR1 is SEHNR, CDR2 FQNEAQ, per germline (reference sequence). J lost 4 bases, V lost 1 base, and 13 bases had no gene match. Here the CDR3 reads CASSLGEGAGDFYNEQFF. Here the CDR3 DNA reads TGTGCCAGCAGCTTAGGGGAGGGCGCGGGGGATTTTTACAATGAGCAGTTCTTC.

The V call is TRBV10-3, the J call TRBJ2-7; tentatively, D is TRBD1 (6 bases). The CDR3 spans 14 residues. V lost 8 bases to trimming and J lost 4 bases, with 18 bases between them. Germline assignment: CDR1 ENHRY and CDR2 SYGVKD. The CDR3 region is CAILVPGQKYEQYF. The CDR3 DNA sequence: TGTGCCATCCTCGTACCGGGACAAAAATACGAGCAGTACTTC.

The V call is TRBV30, the J call TRBJ2-3; D is uncertain. Trimming stripped 8 bases from V and 1 base from J, with 10 bases between. This CDR3 region has 12 residues. CDR1 is GTSNPN and CDR2 is SVGIG in the germline V gene (reference sequence). The CDR3 region has the DNA TGTGCCAGTAGTTGGGGCACAGATACGCAGTATTTT. It codes for CASSWGTDTQYF.

This clone was observed a few times. The chain carries TRBV7-6 and TRBJ2-7; maybe TRBD1 (5 bases). Germline-derived CDR1 and CDR2 are SGHVS and FNYEAQ. The CDR3 runs to 12 residues. V lost 5 bases, J lost 7 bases, and 12 bases lay in between. CDR3 DNA sequence: TGTGCCAGCAGCGTGACAGCGAGGGAGCAGTACTTC. It encodes CASSVTAREQYF. The full variable domain, in which reference TRBV7-6 and TRBJ2-7 provide the parts outside the CDR3, is GAGVSQSPRYKVTKRGQDVALRCDPISGHVSLYWYRQALGQGPEFLTYFNYEAQQDKSGLPNDRFSAERPEGSISTLTIQRTEQRDSAMYRCASSVTAREQYFGPGTRLTVT.

The sample holds a few counts of this clone. The gene calls are TRBV14 and TRBJ2-1, with 9 bases fitting TRBD2. Unmatched junction bases numbered 7, after V lost 3 bases and J lost 4 bases. From germline, CDR1 is SGHDN and CDR2 FVKESK. This CDR3 contains 16 residues. The CDR3 bases are TGTGCCAGCAGCCACGCTCTAGCGGGGAGATACAATGAGCAGTTCTTC. Translating it yields CASSHALAGRYNEQFF.

This sequence joins TRBV7-9 and TRBJ1-1, with 7 bases matching TRBD1. The length of the CDR3 is 15 residues. The V gene end was trimmed by 4 bases and the J gene end by 1 base; junction bases not matched to a gene: 6. The germline gives CDR1 SEHNR, CDR2 FQNEAQ (reference sequence). As DNA, the CDR3 is TGTGCCAGCAGCTCTACCGGGACAGCGAACACTGAAGCTTTCTTT. It is translated as CASSSTGTANTEAFF.

The chain combines TRBV25-1 with TRBJ2-1; 9 bases map to TRBD2. This CDR3 has 14 residues. Trimming cost V 8 bases and J 4 bases; bases outside gene matches: 6. Germline V gene lookup returns CDR1 MGHDK and CDR2 SYGVNS. CDR3 in DNA: TGTGCCAGCTCACTAGCGGGTGTTTACAATGAGCAGTTCTTC. Translated: CASSLAGVYNEQFF.

The genes are TRBV10-3 and TRBJ1-1, with D maybe TRBD1 (5 bases). This CDR3 is built from 15 residues. CDR1 and CDR2 (germline): ENHRY, SYGVKD. The V end lost 5 bases, the J end lost 4 bases, and 17 bases lay between the germline ends. Written as DNA, the CDR3 is TGTGCCATCAGTATGGGTCAGGGCGGGGGCACTGAAGCTTTCTTT. Amino acid sequence: CAISMGQGGGTEAFF.

V usage is TRBV5-1 and J usage is TRBJ2-5; maybe TRBD2 (7 bases). Germline V gives CDR1 SGHRS, CDR2 YFSETQ. Trimming took 4 bases from V and 2 from J, leaving 12 bases between them. CDR3 size: 14 residues. CDR3 in amino acids: CASSGGGAQETQYF. CDR3 sequence (DNA): TGCGCCAGCAGCGGTGGGGGGGCACAAGAGACCCAGTACTTC.